This T cell receptor beta chain is from a study of T cell responses to AZD1222 COVID-19 vaccine. Trimming took 6 bases from V and 5 from J, leaving 14 bases between them. The germline CDR1 and CDR2 sequences are LGHDT and YNNKEL (reference sequence). This CDR3 has 14 residues. Method: immunoSEQ multiplex PCR; TCRdb's copy keeps in-frame clones and lacks some. This table holds roughly 120,000 clones, approximately 87% found once. V is TRBV3-1 (or the pseudogene TRBV3-2) and J is TRBJ1-5, with D unresolved. This material consisted of peripheral blood, taken on day 0 of AZD1222 vaccination. The receptor was derived from an adult in good health. The CDR3 sequence: CASSPADLHQPQHF. The CDR3 DNA is TGTGCCAGCAGTCCCGCGGATCTCCATCAGCCCCAGCATTTT.